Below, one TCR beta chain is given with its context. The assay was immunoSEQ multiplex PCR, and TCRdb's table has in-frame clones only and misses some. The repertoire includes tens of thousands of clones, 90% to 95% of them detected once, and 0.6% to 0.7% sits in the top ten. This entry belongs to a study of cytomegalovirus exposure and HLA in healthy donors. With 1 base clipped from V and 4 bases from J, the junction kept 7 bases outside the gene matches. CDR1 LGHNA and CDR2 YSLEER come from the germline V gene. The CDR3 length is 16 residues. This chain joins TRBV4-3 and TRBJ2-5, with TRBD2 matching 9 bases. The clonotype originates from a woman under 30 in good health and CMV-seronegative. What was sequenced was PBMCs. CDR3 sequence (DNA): TGCGCCAGCAGCCAAGGCCTTAGCGGGGGAGGAGAGACCCAGTACTTC. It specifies CASSQGLSGGGETQYF.